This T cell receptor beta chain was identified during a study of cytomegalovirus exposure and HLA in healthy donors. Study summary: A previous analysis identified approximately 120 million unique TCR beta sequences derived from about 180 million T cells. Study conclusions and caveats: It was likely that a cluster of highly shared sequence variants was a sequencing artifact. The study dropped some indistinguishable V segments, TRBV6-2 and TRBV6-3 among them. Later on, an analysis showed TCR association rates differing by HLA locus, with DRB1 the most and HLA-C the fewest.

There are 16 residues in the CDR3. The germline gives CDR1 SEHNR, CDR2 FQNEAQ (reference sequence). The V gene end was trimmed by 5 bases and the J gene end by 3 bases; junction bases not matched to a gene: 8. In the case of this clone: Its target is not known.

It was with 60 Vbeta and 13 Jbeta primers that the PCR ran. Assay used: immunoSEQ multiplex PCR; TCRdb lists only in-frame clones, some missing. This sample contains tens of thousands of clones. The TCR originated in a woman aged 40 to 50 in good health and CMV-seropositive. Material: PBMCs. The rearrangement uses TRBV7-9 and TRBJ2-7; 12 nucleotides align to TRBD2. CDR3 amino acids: CASSPLAGGPHYEQYF. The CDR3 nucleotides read TGTGCCAGCAGCCCTCTAGCGGGGGGGCCCCACTACGAGCAGTACTTC.